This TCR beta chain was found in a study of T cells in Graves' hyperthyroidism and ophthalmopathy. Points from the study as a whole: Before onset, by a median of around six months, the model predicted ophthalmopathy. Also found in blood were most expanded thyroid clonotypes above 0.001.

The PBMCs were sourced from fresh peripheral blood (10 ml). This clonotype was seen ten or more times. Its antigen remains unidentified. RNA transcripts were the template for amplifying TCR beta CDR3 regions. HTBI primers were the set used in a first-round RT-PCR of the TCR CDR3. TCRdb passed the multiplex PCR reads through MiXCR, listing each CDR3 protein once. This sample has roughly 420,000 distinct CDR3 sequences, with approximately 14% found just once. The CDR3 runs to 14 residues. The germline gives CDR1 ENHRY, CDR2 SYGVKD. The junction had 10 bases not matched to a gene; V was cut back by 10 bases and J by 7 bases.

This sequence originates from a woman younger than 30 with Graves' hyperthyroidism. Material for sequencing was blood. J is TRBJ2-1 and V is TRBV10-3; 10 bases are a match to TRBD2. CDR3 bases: TGTGCCAGCCTAAGGGTAGCGGGGGGAAATGAGCAGTTCTTC. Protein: CASLRVAGGNEQFF.